These 28 T cell receptor beta chains were sequenced from one sample in a study of post-analysis software for immune sequencing data. Study results and limitations: Patients used about 5 TRBV segments, including TRBV5-6, TRBV5-1 and TRBV20-1, more often than controls.

cDNA libraries for TCR beta contained unique molecular identifiers. MiXCR was run by TCRdb on the PCR reads, yielding one entry per CDR3 protein. The sample contains 400,000 to 500,000 distinct CDR3 sequences, approximately 42% of which appear only once. Antigens of these TCRs are unknown. Sample: blood. The receptors shown here come from a girl aged 2-9 years with multiple sclerosis.

The chain carries TRBV4-1 and TRBJ1-1, with D unresolved. The V end was cut by 3 bases, the J end by 1 base, with 9 bases between. Looked up from germline, CDR1 is MGHRA and CDR2 is YSYEKL. This CDR3 has 14 residues. CDR3: CASSHALANTEAFF. CDR3 sequence (DNA): TGCGCCAGCAGCCATGCGTTAGCGAACACTGAAGCTTTCTTT.

This chain links TRBV11-2 with TRBJ1-5; D remains ambiguous. Per the germline V gene, CDR1 is SGHAT and CDR2 is FQNNGV. This CDR3 is 13 amino acids long. With 2 bases removed from V and 7 bases from J, the gap between germline ends came to 9 bases. Here the CDR3 DNA reads TGTGCCAGCAGCTTAATGGGAGGACAGCCCCAGCATTTT. This encodes CASSLMGGQPQHF.

The V call is TRBV6-5, the J call TRBJ1-4, with D tentatively TRBD1 (5 bases). The germline V gene has CDR1 MNHEY and CDR2 SVGAGI. The CDR3 runs 17 residues. V dropped 5 bases and J dropped 6 bases, with 22 bases sitting between them. DNA of the CDR3: TGTGCCAGCAGTCACAGACGACAGTTGGGGCCCCATGAAAAACTGTTTTTT. The encoded protein is CASSHRRQLGPHEKLFF.

V and J are TRBV7-2 and TRBJ2-7; no reliable D call. The CDR3 has 14 residues. V gave up 0 bases and J gave up 4 bases, with 10 bases separating them. CDR1 is SGHTA and CDR2 is FQGNSA in the germline V gene. CDR3 nucleotides: TGTGCCAGCAGCTTAGCGGAAGGGCTATACGAGCAGTACTTC. Amino acid sequence: CASSLAEGLYEQYF.

V and J are TRBV5-8 and TRBJ1-1, with TRBD1 matching 7 bases. V lost 4 bases to trimming and J lost 5 bases; unmatched junction nucleotides: 14. The CDR3 loop spans 16 amino acids. Germline lookup yields CDR1 SGHTS and CDR2 YDEGEE. DNA for the CDR3: TGTGCCAGCAGCGAGAGACAGACAGGGCCGTGGACTGAAGCTTTCTTT. Translation: CASSERQTGPWTEAFF.

The V call is TRBV5-1, the J call TRBJ1-1, with D hard to call. V was shortened by 4 bases and J by 1 base, with 14 bases between the two germline ends. Germline-derived CDR1 and CDR2 are SGHRS and YFSETQ. This CDR3 has 15 residues. The CDR3 spells CASSRDAVSNTEAFF. CDR3 DNA: TGCGCCAGCAGCCGGGATGCGGTATCGAACACTGAAGCTTTCTTT.

This clonotype came up a few times. This rearrangement joins TRBV25-1 to TRBJ2-1; D is possibly TRBD1 or TRBD2 (5 bases each). CDR1 MGHDK and CDR2 SYGVNS come from the germline V gene. The germline V and J ends were trimmed by 6 bases and 4 bases, with 19 bases remaining between them. The CDR3 totals 16 residues. The CDR3 spells CASRGVRDQPYNEQFF. In DNA form, the CDR3 reads TGTGCCAGCAGAGGGGTACGGGACCAACCATACAATGAGCAGTTCTTC.

This clonotype showed up just a few times. The chain carries TRBV7-2 and TRBJ2-7; 7 nucleotides agree with TRBD1. The germline V gene encodes CDR1 SGHTA and CDR2 FQGNSA. This CDR3 spans 14 amino acids. The V and J ends lost 4 bases and 4 bases, in that order; junction bases with no gene match: 7. The CDR3 nucleotides are TGTGCCAGCAGCTCCACCGGGACAGTTTACGAGCAGTACTTC. Translating gives CASSSTGTVYEQYF.

J is TRBJ1-4 and V is TRBV3-1, with no clear D. The CDR3 has 12 amino acids. CDR1 is LGHDT, CDR2 YNNKEL, per germline (reference sequence). V was shortened by 1 base and J by 8 bases, with 5 bases between the two germline ends. CDR3 sequence: CASSQGAEKLFF. CDR3 bases: TGTGCCAGCAGCCAAGGGGCAGAAAAACTGTTTTTT.

The chain uses TRBV7-6 and TRBJ2-3, with 9 bases matching TRBD2. The CDR3 consists of 16 residues. Germline CDR1 SGHVS, CDR2 FNYEAQ. V lost 5 bases to trimming and J lost 3 bases; unmatched junction nucleotides: 9. The CDR3 region is CASSPTRAGGTDTQYF. The CDR3 region has the DNA TGTGCCAGCAGCCCCACGAGGGCGGGGGGGACAGATACGCAGTATTTT.

The chain has TRBV7-9 and TRBJ2-7, with TRBD1 matching over 8 bases. Germline V CDR1 and CDR2: SEHNR, FQNEAQ (reference sequence). V lost 6 bases and J lost 3; bases outside the gene matches: 19. This CDR3 is 18 amino acids long. CDR3 in amino acids: CASSGGDRGARFDYEQYF. As DNA, the CDR3 is TGTGCCAGCAGTGGCGGTGACAGGGGCGCAAGGTTTGACTACGAGCAGTACTTC.

The table lists this clonotype with many counts. The rearrangement joins TRBV6-5 to TRBJ1-5; no definite D call. Trimming shortened V by 6 bases and J by 1 base, and 19 bases separated the two germline ends. CDR3 length equals 17 residues. CDR1 and CDR2 from the germline V gene are MNHEY and SVGAGI. CDR3 nucleotides: TGTGCCAGCAGACCTCACGCGAGGATTATAAGCAATCAGCCCCAGCATTTT. Its translation is CASRPHARIISNQPQHF.

In its sample, this clonotype was seen a few times. CDR3 nucleotide sequence: TGCAGTGCTAGAGACGGGACAGGGGGGAATTACAATGAGCAGTTCTTC. Residues: CSARDGTGGNYNEQFF. The gene calls are TRBV20-1 and TRBJ2-1; 11 bases are a match to TRBD1. Germline assignment: CDR1 DFQATT and CDR2 SNEGSKA (reference sequence). Unmatched junction bases numbered 5, after V lost 0 bases and J lost 4 bases. The CDR3 consists of 16 residues.

The chain recombines TRBV7-2 with TRBJ2-5; TRBD2 matches at 7 bases. The J call may not be correct, given that the DNA end is closer to TRBJ2-7. CDR3 length: 15 residues. Per the germline V gene, CDR1 is SGHTA and CDR2 is FQGNSA. The CDR3 reads CASSPRRAGVNEQYF. The CDR3 DNA sequence: TGTGCCAGCAGCCCGCGCCGGGCGGGAGTCAACGAGCAGTACTTC.

The J gene is TRBJ2-7, the V gene TRBV20-1; tentative D call: TRBD1 (5 bases). V lost 3 bases, J lost 7 bases, and 19 bases lay in between. The CDR3 sequence is 14 residues long. Germline CDR1 is DFQATT and CDR2 is SNEGSKA (reference sequence). CDR3 protein: CSARGGRVIQEQYF. CDR3 DNA sequence: TGCAGTGCTAGGGGTGGCAGGGTTATTCAGGAGCAGTACTTC.

The chain couples TRBV5-1 to TRBJ2-3, with 8 bases that match TRBD2. Looked up from germline, CDR1 is SGHRS and CDR2 is YFSETQ. The trim removed 2 bases at V and 5 bases at J, leaving 10 bases unmatched. The CDR3 consists of 16 residues. The CDR3 DNA sequence: TGCGCCAGCAGCTTTAATCGCGGGGGGATCAGAGATACGCAGTATTTT. It encodes CASSFNRGGIRDTQYF.

The CDR3 reads CAISESAGLGYEQYF. Here the CDR3 DNA reads TGTGCCATCAGTGAGTCAGCCGGGTTGGGATACGAGCAGTACTTC. The chain employs TRBV10-3 and TRBJ2-7; D is ambiguous. V gave up 0 bases and J gave up 4 bases, with 13 bases separating them. CDR3 size: 15 residues. Germline V gene sequence: CDR1 ENHRY, CDR2 SYGVKD.

This clonotype was observed a few times. This chain links TRBV6-5 with TRBJ1-2; weak D call: TRBD1 (5 bases). Trimming stripped 11 bases from V and 2 bases from J, with 18 bases between. Germline V CDR1 and CDR2: MNHEY, SVGAGI. The CDR3 length is 14 residues. The CDR3: CAQSGTGKNYGYTF. DNA for the CDR3: TGTGCCCAGTCAGGGACCGGTAAAAACTATGGCTACACCTTC.

This clonotype has more than one count but fewer than ten. The chain couples TRBV7-9 to TRBJ2-7; TRBD1 agrees at 9 bases. Trimming took 4 bases from V and 3 from J; bases not matched to a gene: 7. The CDR3 runs 15 residues. Germline CDR1 reads SEHNR; CDR2 reads FQNEAQ (reference sequence). The DNA of the CDR3 is TGTGCCAGCAGCTCCGGACAGGGGTACAACTACGAGCAGTACTTC. This encodes CASSSGQGYNYEQYF.

The V gene is TRBV27, the J gene TRBJ2-7; TRBD2 aligns across 8 bases. The CDR3 is 15 residues long. V lost 5 bases and J lost 2; bases outside the gene matches: 8. Germline assignment: CDR1 MNHEY and CDR2 SMNVEV (reference sequence). CDR3 region: CASSLQLAGPYEQYF. CDR3 DNA sequence: TGTGCCAGCAGTCTCCAGTTAGCGGGGCCCTACGAGCAGTACTTC.

The gene calls are TRBV5-6 and TRBJ2-1; D is possibly TRBD1 (6 bases). Trimming cost V 2 bases and J 4 bases, with 10 bases left between them. The CDR3 is 14 amino acids. CDR1 and CDR2 (germline): SGHDT, YYEEEE. The CDR3 DNA follows: TGTGCCAGCAGCTTTAACAGGGCTTACAATGAGCAGTTCTTC. Its protein product is CASSFNRAYNEQFF.

The chain employs TRBV2 and TRBJ1-5; TRBD1 agrees at 8 bases. With V trimmed by 2 bases and J by 0 bases, 6 bases remained unmatched. This CDR3 is built from 17 residues. CDR1 is SNHLY and CDR2 is FYNNEI in the germline V gene. CDR3 region: CASSERQGFYSNQPQHF. As DNA, the CDR3 is TGTGCCAGCAGTGAAAGACAGGGGTTTTATAGCAATCAGCCCCAGCATTTT.

This chain links TRBV7-2 with TRBJ2-4; 11 bases are shared with TRBD2. The CDR3 spans 15 residues. V dropped 5 bases and J dropped 6; count of bases not matched to a gene: 6. Per the germline V gene, CDR1 is SGHTA and CDR2 is FQGNSA. CDR3 region: CASSALAGVGNIQYF. The CDR3 DNA is TGTGCCAGCAGCGCACTAGCGGGAGTGGGAAACATTCAGTACTTC.

The V and J genes are TRBV7-8 and TRBJ2-5; 12 bases agree with TRBD2. With V trimmed by 5 bases and J by 7 bases, 8 bases remained unmatched. The CDR3 loop spans 15 amino acids. Per the germline V gene, CDR1 is SGHVS and CDR2 is FQNEAQ. The CDR3 protein is CASSPGLAGKGTQYF. In DNA form, the CDR3 reads TGTGCCAGCAGCCCCGGACTAGCGGGGAAAGGGACCCAGTACTTC.

V and J are TRBV7-9 and TRBJ2-3, with TRBD2 matching 11 bases. The CDR3 spans 17 residues. The germline V gene has CDR1 SEHNR and CDR2 FQNEAQ (reference sequence). V shed 5 bases, J shed 2 bases, and the junction held 9 bases outside the gene matches. CDR3 DNA: TGTGCCAGCAGCCCCAGCCGACTAGCGGGGACCACAGATACGCAGTATTTT. Its translation: CASSPSRLAGTTDTQYF. Full variable domain (missing parts from reference TRBV7-9 and TRBJ2-3): DTGVSQNPRHKITKRGQNVTFRCDPISEHNRLYWYRQTLGQGPEFLTYFQNEAQLEKSRLLSDRFSAERPKGSFSTLEIQRTEQGDSAMYLCASSPSRLAGTTDTQYFGPGTRLTVL.

V usage is TRBV6-5 and J usage is TRBJ2-5; 8 nucleotides align to TRBD1. V was pared by 6 bases and J by 5 bases, with 14 bases of the junction left unmatched. Germline V gene sequence: CDR1 MNHEY, CDR2 SVGAGI. The CDR3 extends over 16 amino acids. CDR3 in DNA: TGTGCCAGCAGGACAGAGACAGGGGCCTTAGCTGAGACCCAGTACTTC. The encoded protein is CASRTETGALAETQYF.

This rearrangement joins TRBV27 to TRBJ2-1; 7 bases map to TRBD2. The V and J ends lost 11 bases and 4 bases, in that order; junction bases with no gene match: 11. Germline values: CDR1 MNHEY, CDR2 SMNVEV (reference sequence). The CDR3 length is 14 residues. Here the CDR3 reads CASQPSSGYNEQFF. CDR3 nucleotide sequence: TGTGCCTCCCAGCCGTCTAGCGGATACAATGAGCAGTTCTTC.

This rearrangement joins TRBV12-3 or TRBV12-4 to TRBJ2-7; D not resolved. Trimming removed 1 base at V and 4 bases at J, with 11 bases between. The CDR3 consists of 14 residues. The chain's CDR3 is CASSLEASFYEQYF. As DNA, the CDR3 is TGTGCCAGCAGTTTAGAGGCCAGTTTTTACGAGCAGTACTTC.